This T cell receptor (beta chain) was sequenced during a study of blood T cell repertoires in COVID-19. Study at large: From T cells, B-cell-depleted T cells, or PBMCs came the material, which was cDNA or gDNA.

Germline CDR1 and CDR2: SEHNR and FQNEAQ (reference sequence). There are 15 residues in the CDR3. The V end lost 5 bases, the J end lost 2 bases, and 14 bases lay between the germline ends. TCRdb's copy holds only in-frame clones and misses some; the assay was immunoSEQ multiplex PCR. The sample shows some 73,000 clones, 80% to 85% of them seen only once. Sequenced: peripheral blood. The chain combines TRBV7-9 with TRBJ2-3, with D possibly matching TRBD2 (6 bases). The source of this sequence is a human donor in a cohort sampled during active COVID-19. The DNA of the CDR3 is TGTGCCAGCAGCCCCGGGACTCTTCCCACAGATACGCAGTATTTT. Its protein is CASSPGTLPTDTQYF.